Shown below are 8 T cell receptor beta chains from a single sample sequenced in a study of shared clonotypes between healthy human individuals. Sequencing was performed with immunoSEQ multiplex PCR; in TCRdb, only in-frame clones are kept and a portion is missing. In the table there are 2 million to 3 million clones, 80% to 95% of which are singletons. Sequencing input: naive CD4+ T cells from PBMCs. The sample's subset: CD45RA+ positively selected. The receptors derive from a young man in good health. Some clones in this sample may be carry-over from other donors' samples.

The chain has TRBV5-6 and TRBJ2-7, with D perhaps given as TRBD1 or TRBD2 (5 bases each). CDR1 and CDR2 (germline): SGHDT, YYEEEE. V lost 4 bases, J lost 0 bases, and 11 bases lay in between. This CDR3 has 14 amino acids. CDR3 in amino acids: CASSGAGVSYEQYF. The CDR3 region has the DNA TGTGCCAGCAGCGGGGCGGGTGTCTCCTACGAGCAGTACTTC.

This clone was observed a handful of times. The V call is TRBV7-9, the J call TRBJ1-2; D is unclear. The CDR3 loop spans 16 amino acids. The germline gives CDR1 SEHNR, CDR2 FQNEAQ (reference sequence). V was clipped by 0 bases and J by 1 base, with 12 bases between them. CDR3 nucleotide sequence: TGTGCCAGCAGCTTAGCGCCGAAGGGATTTAACTATGGCTACACCTTC. Its protein is CASSLAPKGFNYGYTF.

This clone has only one observation. The chain recombines TRBV10-3 with TRBJ1-5; tentatively, D is TRBD1 (5 bases). Trimming pared 2 bases from V and 2 bases from J, leaving 10 bases between. The CDR3 totals 15 residues. CDR1 and CDR2 (germline): ENHRY, SYGVKD. In DNA form, the CDR3 reads TGTGCCATCAGTGAGGAGGGGAAGGGCAATCAGCCCCAGCATTTT. This sequence encodes CAISEEGKGNQPQHF.

This clone is a singleton in its sample. The chain is built from TRBV11-3 and TRBJ1-2; 7 bases align to TRBD1. The CDR3 runs to 15 residues. The ends lost 5 bases at V and 0 bases at J; junction bases unmatched: 6. Germline V CDR1 and CDR2: SGHNT, YENEEA. The DNA for the CDR3 is TGTGCCAGCAGCACAGACAGGGATGCTAACTATGGCTACACCTTC. The encoded protein is CASSTDRDANYGYTF.

The gene calls are TRBV10-1 and TRBJ1-2, with a weak D call TRBD1 (6 bases). Germline V lookup: CDR1 WNHNN, CDR2 SYGVQD (reference sequence). With 4 bases removed from V and 8 bases from J, the gap between germline ends came to 14 bases. CDR3 length equals 13 residues. Here the CDR3 reads CASSGTATGGYTF. The CDR3 nucleotides are TGCGCCAGCAGTGGGACAGCCACCGGCGGCTACACCTTC.

The chain joins TRBV11-2 to TRBJ2-7, with 10 nucleotides matching TRBD1. After removal of 4 bases from V and 6 bases from J, the junction contained 9 bases not matched to a gene. The CDR3 contains 15 residues. Germline values: CDR1 SGHAT, CDR2 FQNNGV. The CDR3 DNA reads TGTGCCAGCAGCTCCCGGACAGGGGGATCCCTCGAGCAGTACTTC. Translated, it gives CASSSRTGGSLEQYF.

The V call is TRBV7-8, the J call TRBJ2-7; 7 nucleotides align to TRBD1. V was clipped by 7 bases and J by 2 bases; unmatched bases: 8. In germline, CDR1 is SGHVS, CDR2 FQNEAQ. The CDR3 has 14 amino acids. The CDR3 loop is CASTLDRLPYEQYF. CDR3 sequence (DNA): TGTGCCAGCACCTTGGACAGGTTACCCTACGAGCAGTACTTC.

V usage is TRBV6-5 and J usage is TRBJ2-5, with TRBD1 as a possible D gene (5 bases). The DNA end favors TRBJ2-7, so the J call may be wrong. This CDR3 comprises 14 residues. Germline CDR1 and CDR2: MNHEY and SVGAGI. The CDR3 nucleotides are TGTGCCAGCAGTTACCGGCAGGGCCGCCACGAGCAGTACTTC. Amino acid sequence: CASSYRQGRHEQYF.